Many counts were recorded for the clone carrying this TCR beta chain. The V end lost 6 bases, the J end lost 6 bases, and 16 bases lay between the germline ends. The CDR3 length is 14 residues. TCRdb re-derived calls from the 5' RACE reads in MiXCR, one entry per CDR3 protein. Of under 400,000 distinct CDR3 sequences in the sample, around 21% are singletons; the top ten hold around 12%. The data were obtained in a study of T-cell memory formation after mild COVID-19. Sequencing was done on a sample of PBMCs or a T cell subset sorted from them (not recorded which). The V gene is TRBV12-3 or TRBV12-4, the J gene TRBJ2-3; D may match TRBD1 or TRBD2 (6 bases each). The receptor comes from an adult woman who had mild COVID-19 (a few samples of this study predate the infection). Cell type and time point are not known. The CDR3 here is CASRRDISWDTQYF. CDR3 bases: TGTGCCAGCAGGCGGGACATCTCTTGGGATACGCAGTATTTT.